Listed here is a single T cell receptor beta chain. The CDR3 extends over 13 amino acids. Germline assignment: CDR1 SGHDT and CDR2 YYEEEE. Trimming removed 3 bases from V and 7 bases from J; junction bases left unmatched: 5. Profiled with immunoSEQ multiplex PCR; TCRdb holds only in-frame clones, not every one. The table lists about 170,000 clones, 83% of them singletons. The sample is drawn from a study of blood T cell repertoires in COVID-19. Study overall: Specimens from acute and convalescent COVID-19 originated in the United States, Italy and Spain.

Sample: peripheral blood. This sequence originates from a woman of 80 years or more with acute or convalescent COVID-19. This chain uses TRBV5-6 with TRBJ1-2; 8 nucleotides match TRBD1. This CDR3 reads CASSSRTGFGYTF. The CDR3 bases are TGTGCCAGCAGCTCTCGGACAGGGTTTGGCTACACCTTC.